The clone carrying this TCR beta chain was counted ten times or more. Its antigen is still unknown. The record originates from a study of T cell repertoires in cytomegalovirus infection. Study-wide points: HLA-C-restricted CMV-specific TCR beta clonotypes were dominant in the ex vivo response.

Germline CDR1 ENHRY, CDR2 SYGVKD. This CDR3 is 12 amino acids long. V dropped 11 bases and J dropped 8; count of bases not matched to a gene: 8. Each CDR3 protein is one row after TCRdb ran MiXCR on the reads. The table records 310,000 or so distinct CDR3 sequences, around 9.1% of them present only once. This receptor was identified in a human donor in good health (CMV status not recorded). Some clones in this sample may be carry-over from other donors' samples. Input material: PBMCs. The chain joins TRBV10-3 to TRBJ1-4; the match to TRBD1 covers 7 bases. CDR3 bases: TGTGCCGTCCGGGACAGACAAGAAAAACTGTTTTTT. Protein product: CAVRDRQEKLFF.